The 12 T cell receptor beta chains given below trace back to one sample, sequenced in a study of glioma-infiltrating T cells. Amplification of TCR alpha and beta CDR3 regions from RNA used iRepertoire nested multiplex PCR. TCRdb re-derived calls from the multiplex PCR reads in MiXCR, one entry per CDR3 protein. The sample consists of some 160,000 distinct CDR3 sequences, under 55% of them appearing once. Sequenced material: glioma tissue, nonneoplastic brain tissue, or PBMCs (not recorded which). Receptor source: a human donor with low-grade glioma or glioblastoma, undergoing nonglioma brain surgery, or in good health (not recorded which).

This clonotype was detected a few times. This may come from a read error, since a much larger clone is one base off. The chain is built from TRBV28 and TRBJ1-1; no clear D gene. V gave up 10 bases and J gave up 5 bases, with 14 bases separating them. Germline V gives CDR1 MDHEN, CDR2 SYDVKM. This CDR3 is 12 amino acids long. The CDR3: CATATEKTEAFF. The CDR3 DNA is TGTGCCACGGCGACGGAGAAGACTGAAGCTTTCTTT.

This clonotype was counted at least ten times. This chain joins TRBV4-1 and TRBJ2-1; 8 bases align to TRBD2. The trim removed 0 bases at V and 8 bases at J, leaving 9 bases unmatched. Germline V lookup: CDR1 MGHRA, CDR2 YSYEKL. This CDR3 has 16 amino acids. As DNA, the CDR3 is TGCGCCAGCAGCCAAGAAGGAGCGGGAGTTACAGATGAGCAGTTCTTC. Translation: CASSQEGAGVTDEQFF.

Regarding this clonotype: This may come from a read error, since a much larger clone is one base off. This rearrangement joins TRBV20-1 to TRBJ2-1; 7 bases map to TRBD2. This CDR3 region has 16 residues. CDR1 is DFQATT and CDR2 is SNEGSKA in the germline V gene (reference sequence). The CDR3: CSARVHLAGAYNELFF. Written as DNA, the CDR3 is TGCAGTGCTAGAGTTCATTTAGCGGGCGCCTACAATGAGCTGTTCTTC.

This clonotype was seen repeatedly, ten times or more. The V and J genes are TRBV7-6 and TRBJ1-1; D call uncertain. The CDR3 is 13 amino acids. The V and J ends lost 5 bases and 0 bases respectively, with 7 bases between them. Germline CDR1 SGHVS, CDR2 FNYEAQ. The CDR3 DNA sequence: TGTGCCAGCAGCCCCGCGATGAACACTGAAGCTTTCTTT. Protein: CASSPAMNTEAFF.

Notes on this clonotype: A clone one base away is much larger, so this may be a read error. This chain joins TRBV20-1 and TRBJ2-1; a weak D match, TRBD1 (6 bases). Germline V gene lookup returns CDR1 DFQATT and CDR2 SNEGSKA (reference sequence). This CDR3 has 16 residues. In nucleotides, the CDR3 is TGCAGTGCTACAACAGGGCTTCTGAGCTCCTACAATAAGCAGTTCTTC. It translates to CSATTGLLSSYNKQFF.

This clonotype has just a few counts. V gene TRBV10-1 combines with J gene TRBJ2-7, with 7 bases that match TRBD2. V lost 0 bases to trimming and J lost 5 bases; unmatched junction nucleotides: 10. This CDR3 has 16 amino acids. Germline lookup yields CDR1 WNHNN and CDR2 SYGVQD (reference sequence). The CDR3: CASSESTTGGSDEQYF. The CDR3 nucleotides are TGCGCCAGCAGTGAGTCGACGACGGGAGGATCGGACGAGCAGTACTTC.

The chain links TRBV2 to TRBJ2-2; 7 positions match TRBD2. The length of the CDR3 is 16 residues. CDR1 is SNHLY, CDR2 FYNNEI, per germline. The ends lost 3 bases at V and 6 bases at J; junction bases unmatched: 10. The CDR3 spells CASSDLRREAAGELFF. CDR3 sequence (DNA): TGTGCCAGCAGTGATTTACGACGGGAGGCGGCCGGGGAGCTGTTTTTT. Full variable domain (missing parts from reference TRBV2 and TRBJ2-2): EPEVTQTPSHQVTQMGQEVILRCVPISNHLYFYWYRQILGQKVEFLVSFYNNEISEKSEIFDDQFSVERPDGSNFTLKIRSTKLEDSAMYFCASSDLRREAAGELFFGEGSRLTVL.

The gene calls are TRBV18 and TRBJ1-1; D unclear. The ends were cut back, 2 bases at V and 1 base at J, with 8 bases in the middle. From germline, CDR1 is KGHSH and CDR2 LQKENI. The CDR3 sequence is 14 residues long. For the CDR3, the DNA is TGTGCCAGCTCACCAGAGACTGCGAACACTGAAGCTTTCTTT. This codes for CASSPETANTEAFF.

This sequence joins TRBV24-1 and TRBJ2-3, with TRBD2 matching 11 bases. With 3 bases clipped from V and 0 bases from J, the junction kept 10 bases outside the gene matches. Germline-derived CDR1 and CDR2 are KGHDR and SFDVKD. The CDR3 is 19 amino acids. The CDR3 DNA is TGTGCCACCAGTGATGCTCTAGCGGGAGGCACAGGAAGCACAGATACGCAGTATTTT. As protein: CATSDALAGGTGSTDTQYF.

Note on this clonotype: This may arise from a read error, as a much more abundant clone is one base away. V usage is TRBV28 and J usage is TRBJ2-7; 10 bases are a match to TRBD1. J was trimmed by 3 bases and V by 5 bases; bases with no gene match: 7. The CDR3 runs 15 residues. CDR1 and CDR2 from the germline V gene are MDHEN and SYDVKM. CDR3 DNA sequence: TGTGCCAGCAGTGCGACAGGGGGCAATGTCTACGAGCAGTACTTC. Its translation is CASSATGGNVYEQYF. Looking up the rest from reference TRBV28 and TRBJ2-7 gives the full variable domain: DVKVTQSSRYLVKRTGEKVFLECVQDMDHENMFWYRQDPGLGLRLIYFSYDVKMKEKGDIPEGYSVSREKKERFSLILESASTNQTSMYLCASSATGGNVYEQYFGPGTRLTVT.

V is TRBV2 and J is TRBJ2-3; D is tentatively TRBD1 or TRBD2 (5 bases each). This CDR3 is 15 amino acids long. The ends were cut back, 7 bases at V and 5 bases at J, with 19 bases in the middle. Germline loops: CDR1 SNHLY, CDR2 FYNNEI. The CDR3 is CASKPGTIERDTQYF. The CDR3 region has the DNA TGTGCCAGCAAACCGGGGACCATCGAGCGAGATACGCAGTATTTT.

In regard to this clonotype: A clone one base away is much larger, so this may be a read error. The chain uses TRBV3-1 and TRBJ1-1, with D hard to call. This CDR3 is 12 amino acids long. The germline gives CDR1 LGHDT, CDR2 YNNKEL (reference sequence). In DNA form, the CDR3 reads TGTGCCAGCAGCCCTCGGAACACTGAAGCTTCCTTT. It codes for CASSPRNTEASF.